This T cell receptor (beta chain) was sequenced in a study of cytomegalovirus exposure and HLA in healthy donors (dated by TCRdb to the late 2010s). With regard to the full study: According to a later analysis, the 120 validation repertoires were produced on the same platform as the roughly 600 repertoires of the first cohort. Along with the approximately 650-subject first cohort, a separate validation cohort of around 120 different subjects was used. The study aimed to test whether cataloging public T cell receptors could reveal signatures of past pathogen exposure. To predict cytomegalovirus infection status, the study brought together high-throughput TCR immunosequencing, statistical association of individual TCRs with disease status, and machine learning.

What the research found in general, with its limitations: In both the original and validation cohorts, the classifier was reported to diagnose cytomegalovirus status with high specificity and sensitivity. The study gave a list of under 200 TCR beta chains associated with cytomegalovirus. In vitro tests confirmed that three of the cytomegalovirus-associated TCR beta chains recognize cytomegalovirus antigens. Most TCR sequences were seen in very few donors, while some public TCRs were found in many individuals. The validation cohort had no HLA typing available for a later analysis, so co-occurrence within that cohort was assessed over all 130 or so repertoires. The authors suggested that the approach could potentially be extended to other disease states and immunological phenotypes. Subsequent analysis determined that TCRs grouped into clusters in the first cohort also showed a tendency toward co-occurrence across the 130 or so validation repertoires, and approximately 94% of cluster scores exceeded 0.

Libraries were constructed by the immunoSEQ multiplex PCR assay. For the original study's pipeline: A statistical classification framework was built for diagnosing cytomegalovirus status from the catalog of TCR beta chain sequences. TCRdb took this table from immuneACCESS and kept in-frame rearrangements with V and J called. Such tables lack part of the clones; where checked against another copy, unresolved V genes explain under half of the gap, and the rest is unexplained. D and trimming come from the DNA, and the V and J calls and clone size come from that table. This sample is represented by hundreds of thousands of clones; approximately 87% of them were singletons. The top ten clones comprise roughly 6% of the sample. Donors formed part of the validation cohort, which comprised over a hundred subjects and was distinct from the first cohort of fewer than 750 subjects. A remark on this clone: What this receptor recognizes is not known. Base qualities are not at hand, and no much larger clone is one base apart.

The V end gives up 1 base and the J end 3 bases, leaving 4 bases in the junction not matched to a gene. Counted from cysteine to phenylalanine, this CDR3 has 14 amino acids. The read is trimmed to its CDR3 DNA, 42 bases read in frame from base 1. CDR1 and CDR2 are drawn from the germline V gene (reference sequence): GTSNPN, SVGIG. The rearrangement combines TRBV30 with TRBJ1-1, and TRBD1 matches 8 of the central bases. The receptor comes from a woman aged 18-29 years in good health and CMV-seronegative. The material sequenced was PBMCs. The DNA is TGTGCCTGGAGTGGCCAGGGGGCCGACACTGAAGCTTTCTTT. This gives the protein CAWSGQGADTEAFF. Where the CDR3 stops, the reference TRBV30 and TRBJ1-1 genes take over; the full variable domain is SQTIHQWPATLVQPVGSPLSLECTVEGTSNPNLYWYRQAAGRGLQLLFYSVGIGQISSEVPQNLSASRPQDRQFILSSKKLLLSDSGFYLCAWSGQGADTEAFFGQGTRLTVV.